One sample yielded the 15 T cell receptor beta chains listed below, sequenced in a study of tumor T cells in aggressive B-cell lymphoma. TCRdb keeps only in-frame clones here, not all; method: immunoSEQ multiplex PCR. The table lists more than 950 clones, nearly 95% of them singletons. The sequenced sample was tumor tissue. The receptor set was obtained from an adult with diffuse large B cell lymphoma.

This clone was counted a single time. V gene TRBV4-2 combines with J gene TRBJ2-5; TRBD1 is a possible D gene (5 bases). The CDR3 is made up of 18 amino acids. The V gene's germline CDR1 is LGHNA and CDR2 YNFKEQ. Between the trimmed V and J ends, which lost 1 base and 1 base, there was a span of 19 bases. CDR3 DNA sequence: TGTGCCAGCAGCCAAGCCCGATCACCCACAGGCACCCAAGAGACCCAGTACTTC. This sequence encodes CASSQARSPTGTQETQYF.

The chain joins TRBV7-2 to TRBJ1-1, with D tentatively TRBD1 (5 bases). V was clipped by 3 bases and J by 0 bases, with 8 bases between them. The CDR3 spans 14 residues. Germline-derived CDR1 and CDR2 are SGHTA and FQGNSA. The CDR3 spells CASSLTVLNTEAFF. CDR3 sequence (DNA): TGTGCCAGCAGCTTGACAGTTTTGAACACTGAAGCTTTCTTT.

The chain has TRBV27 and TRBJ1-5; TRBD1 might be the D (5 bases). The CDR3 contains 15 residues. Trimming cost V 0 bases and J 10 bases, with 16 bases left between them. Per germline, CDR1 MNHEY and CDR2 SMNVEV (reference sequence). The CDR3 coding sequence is TGTGCCAGCAGTTTATCGGGGGAGGCCGGGCAACCCCAGCATTTT. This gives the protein CASSLSGEAGQPQHF.

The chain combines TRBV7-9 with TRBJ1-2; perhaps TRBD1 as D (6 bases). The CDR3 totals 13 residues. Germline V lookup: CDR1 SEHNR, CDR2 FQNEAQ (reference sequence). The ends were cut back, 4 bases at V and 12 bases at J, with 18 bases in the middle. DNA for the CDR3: TGTGCCAGCAGCTCCGGCGACTGGGGGCTCAACACCTTC. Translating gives CASSSGDWGLNTF.

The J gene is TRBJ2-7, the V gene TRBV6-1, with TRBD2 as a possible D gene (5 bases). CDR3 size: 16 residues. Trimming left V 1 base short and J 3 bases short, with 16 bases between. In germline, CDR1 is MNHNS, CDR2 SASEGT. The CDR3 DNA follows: TGTGCCAGCAGTGAAGTCGGACGGCGGGCCTACTACGAGCAGTACTTC. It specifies CASSEVGRRAYYEQYF.

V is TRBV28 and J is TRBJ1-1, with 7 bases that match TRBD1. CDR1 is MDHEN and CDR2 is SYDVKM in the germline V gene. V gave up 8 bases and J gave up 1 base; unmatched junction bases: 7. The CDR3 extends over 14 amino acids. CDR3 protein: CASRPRQGNTEAFF. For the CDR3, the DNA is TGTGCCAGCCGTCCACGACAGGGGAACACTGAAGCTTTCTTT.

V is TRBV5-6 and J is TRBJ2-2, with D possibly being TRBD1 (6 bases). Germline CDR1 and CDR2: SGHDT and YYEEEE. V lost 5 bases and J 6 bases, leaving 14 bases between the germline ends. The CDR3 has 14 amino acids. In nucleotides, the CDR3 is TGTGCCAGCAGTTTCGGGACACTCCCCGGGGAGCTGTTTTTT. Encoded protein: CASSFGTLPGELFF.

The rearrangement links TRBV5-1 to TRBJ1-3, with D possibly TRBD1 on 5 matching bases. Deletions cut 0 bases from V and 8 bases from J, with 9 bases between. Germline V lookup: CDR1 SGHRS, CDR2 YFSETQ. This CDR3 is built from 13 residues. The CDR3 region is CASSLEQGYTIYF. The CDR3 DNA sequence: TGCGCCAGCAGCTTGGAGCAGGGATACACCATATATTTT.

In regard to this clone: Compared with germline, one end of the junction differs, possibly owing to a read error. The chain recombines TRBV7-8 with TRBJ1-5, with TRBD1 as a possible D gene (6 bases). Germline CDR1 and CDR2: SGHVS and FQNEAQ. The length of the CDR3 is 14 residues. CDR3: CTSSFRDTDQPQHF. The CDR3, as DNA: TGTACCAGCAGCTTCCGGGACACCGATCAGCCCCAGCATTTT.

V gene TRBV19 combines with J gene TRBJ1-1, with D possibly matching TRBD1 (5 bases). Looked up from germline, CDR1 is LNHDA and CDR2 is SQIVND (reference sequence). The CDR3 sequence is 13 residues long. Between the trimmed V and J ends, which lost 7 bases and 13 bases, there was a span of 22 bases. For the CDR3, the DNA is TGTGCCAGTAAAGGGGCGGCCCTTGACGGGGGTTTCTTT. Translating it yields CASKGAALDGGFF.

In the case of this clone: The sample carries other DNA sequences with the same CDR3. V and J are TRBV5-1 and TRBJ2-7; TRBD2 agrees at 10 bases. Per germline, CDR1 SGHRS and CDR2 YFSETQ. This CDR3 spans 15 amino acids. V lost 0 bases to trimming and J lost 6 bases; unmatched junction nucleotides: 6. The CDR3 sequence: CASSLDGVAGGEQYF. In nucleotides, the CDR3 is TGCGCCAGCAGCTTGGATGGGGTAGCGGGAGGCGAGCAGTACTTC. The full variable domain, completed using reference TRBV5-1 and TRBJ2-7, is KAGVTQTPRYLIKTRGQQVTLSCSPISGHRSVSWYQQTPGQGLQFLFEYFSETQRNKGNFPGRFSGRQFSNSRSEMNVSTLELGDSALYLCASSLDGVAGGEQYFGPGTRLTVT.

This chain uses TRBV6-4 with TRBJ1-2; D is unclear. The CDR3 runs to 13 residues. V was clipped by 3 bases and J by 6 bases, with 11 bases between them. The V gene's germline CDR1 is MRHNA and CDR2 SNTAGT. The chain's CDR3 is CASSDLSGDGYTF. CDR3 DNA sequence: TGTGCCAGCAGTGATTTATCGGGAGATGGCTACACCTTC.

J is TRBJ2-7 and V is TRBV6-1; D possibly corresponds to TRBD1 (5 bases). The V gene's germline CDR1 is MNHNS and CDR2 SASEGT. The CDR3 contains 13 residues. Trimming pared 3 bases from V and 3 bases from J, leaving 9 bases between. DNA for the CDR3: TGTGCCAGCAGTGAGCACAGGCTCTACGAGCAGTACTTC. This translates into CASSEHRLYEQYF.

The CDR3 bases are TGTGCCTGGAGTTCAGATTTGACAGGGGGCTATTATGGCTACACCTTC. Amino acids: CAWSSDLTGGYYGYTF. The chain is built from TRBV30 and TRBJ1-2; 10 nucleotides align to TRBD1. V lost 2 bases and J lost 5; bases outside the gene matches: 11. The germline V gene encodes CDR1 GTSNPN and CDR2 SVGIG (reference sequence). CDR3 length equals 16 residues.

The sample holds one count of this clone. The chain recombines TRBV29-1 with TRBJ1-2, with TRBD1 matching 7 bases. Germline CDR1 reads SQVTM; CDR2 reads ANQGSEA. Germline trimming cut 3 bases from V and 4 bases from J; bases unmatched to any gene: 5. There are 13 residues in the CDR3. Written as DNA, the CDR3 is TGCAGCGTTGACCAGACAGGGAGCTATGGCTACACCTTC. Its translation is CSVDQTGSYGYTF.